Below are 23 T cell receptor beta chains sequenced from a single sample in a study of T cells after yellow fever vaccination. Each CDR3 protein gets one entry after TCRdb re-called the 5' RACE reads with MiXCR. This table has about 320,000 distinct CDR3 sequences, around 4.5% appearing once. The sample here was PBMCs, taken 15 days after the yellow fever booster vaccination. These receptors all come from a young man who received the YFV17D yellow fever vaccine.

There are many counts of this clonotype. The V call is TRBV7-4, the J call TRBJ2-5, with a weak D call TRBD2 (6 bases). There are 19 residues in the CDR3. The germline CDR1 and CDR2 sequences are SGHVT and SQSDAQ. Trimming took off 5 bases at V and 5 bases at J, with 30 bases between the two ends. CDR3 sequence reads: CASSPDSTGTPAWIETQYF. The CDR3 bases are TGTGCCAGCAGCCCTGACTCGACCGGGACTCCGGCGTGGATCGAGACCCAGTACTTC.

This clonotype has a handful of counts. The rearrangement uses TRBV7-2 and TRBJ2-7, with 8 bases lining up with TRBD2. This CDR3 is built from 15 residues. The V and J ends lost 1 base and 6 bases, in that order; junction bases with no gene match: 8. Looked up from germline, CDR1 is SGHTA and CDR2 is FQGNSA. This CDR3 reads CASSLVAGGPPEQYF. The CDR3, as DNA: TGTGCCAGCAGCTTAGTTGCGGGGGGCCCTCCCGAGCAGTACTTC.

This clonotype was seen many times. The chain combines TRBV25-1 with TRBJ1-2; D ambiguous. V lost 0 bases, J lost 1 base, and 9 bases lay in between. Germline lookup yields CDR1 MGHDK and CDR2 SYGVNS. There are 15 residues in the CDR3. The CDR3 nucleotides are TGTGCCAGCAGTGAATACGGGCAGCTTAACTATGGCTACACCTTC. This encodes CASSEYGQLNYGYTF.

This clonotype was picked up many times. The chain links TRBV7-6 to TRBJ1-1; unclear D gene. The CDR3 spans 12 residues. Germline V lookup: CDR1 SGHVS, CDR2 FNYEAQ. Trimming cost V 4 bases and J 8 bases, with 11 bases left between them. The CDR3: CASSSSGIEAFF. DNA for the CDR3: TGTGCCAGCAGCTCCAGCGGGATCGAAGCTTTCTTT.

This clonotype came up many times. This rearrangement joins TRBV4-3 to TRBJ1-2, with 7 bases lining up with TRBD1. The germline V gene encodes CDR1 LGHNA and CDR2 YSLEER. Trimming cost V 1 base and J 2 bases; bases outside gene matches: 7. The CDR3 runs to 16 residues. The CDR3 sequence is CASSQVYDRVNYGYTF. The CDR3, as DNA: TGCGCCAGCAGCCAAGTTTACGACAGGGTGAACTATGGCTACACCTTC.

The table lists this clonotype with many counts. This chain links TRBV5-1 with TRBJ2-7; D is unresolved. The length of the CDR3 is 15 residues. The germline gives CDR1 SGHRS, CDR2 YFSETQ. CDR3 nucleotides: TGCGCCAGCAGCTCAGGTGCCGCGAGCTCCTACAAGCAGTACGTC. Its translation is CASSSGAASSYKQYV.

The chain carries TRBV7-2 and TRBJ2-5; 11 positions agree with TRBD2. Unmatched junction bases numbered 5, after V lost 6 bases and J lost 5 bases. This CDR3 region has 14 residues. The germline gives CDR1 SGHTA, CDR2 FQGNSA. CDR3 amino acids: CASSFSGGAETQYF. CDR3 DNA: TGTGCCAGCAGTTTTAGCGGGGGGGCGGAGACCCAGTACTTC.

This clonotype was seen a few times. The V gene is TRBV11-2, the J gene TRBJ2-3; either TRBD1 or TRBD2 may supply D (5 bases each). V lost 8 bases and J lost 7, with 16 bases in between. Germline V gene sequence: CDR1 SGHAT, CDR2 FQNNGV. The CDR3 contains 13 residues. The CDR3 reads CASAVGPPNTQYF. CDR3 DNA: TGTGCCAGCGCAGTGGGACCCCCTAATACGCAGTATTTT.

This clonotype showed up many times. The chain joins TRBV7-7 to TRBJ2-2, with 14 bases matching TRBD2. This CDR3 is built from 17 residues. CDR1 SSHAT and CDR2 FNYEAQ come from the germline V gene (reference sequence). V lost 5 bases, J lost 5 bases, and 7 bases stayed unmatched. The CDR3 protein is CASSLGLAGGTTGELFF. In DNA form, the CDR3 reads TGTGCCAGCAGCCTTGGACTAGCGGGGGGTACAACCGGGGAGCTGTTTTTT.

V is TRBV13 and J is TRBJ1-1; 8 bases are shared with TRBD1. The CDR3 consists of 18 residues. The V and J ends lost 4 bases and 0 bases, in that order; junction bases with no gene match: 13. The V gene's germline CDR1 is PRHDT and CDR2 FYEKMQ (reference sequence). The CDR3 reads CASSWNSAGGPVNTEAFF. The CDR3 nucleotides are TGTGCCAGCAGCTGGAACTCGGCAGGGGGCCCCGTGAACACTGAAGCTTTCTTT.

This clonotype occurred many times. The chain joins TRBV12-3 or TRBV12-4 to TRBJ2-1; a possible D gene is TRBD2 (6 bases). Trimming stripped 5 bases from V and 6 bases from J, with 17 bases between. This CDR3 contains 15 residues. The CDR3 region has the DNA TGTGCCAGCAGTAACCTCGGGAGTTTGGCCAATGAGCAGTTCTTC. Its protein is CASSNLGSLANEQFF.

In this sample, this clonotype turned up many times. The chain has TRBV27 and TRBJ2-2, with D tentatively TRBD2 (6 bases). Germline CDR1 is MNHEY and CDR2 is SMNVEV (reference sequence). This CDR3 has 14 residues. V was clipped by 11 bases and J by 1 base, with 14 bases between them. The CDR3 nucleotides read TGTGCCTGCGGCAGCGGGTTGAACACCGGGGAGCTGTTTTTT. Translating it yields CACGSGLNTGELFF.

This clonotype has ten or more counts. The chain has TRBV7-9 and TRBJ2-2; D is undetermined. Trimming shortened V by 7 bases and J by 2 bases, and 11 bases separated the two germline ends. The germline gives CDR1 SEHNR, CDR2 FQNEAQ (reference sequence). The CDR3 spans 14 residues. The CDR3 coding sequence is TGTGCCAGCATAGGTGACCTAAACACCGGGGAGCTGTTTTTT. Its translation is CASIGDLNTGELFF.

The table lists this clonotype with many counts. The J gene is TRBJ2-5, the V gene TRBV29-1; TRBD2 is a possible D gene (5 bases). V shed 4 bases and J shed 1 base, with 7 bases lying between them. Germline CDR1 and CDR2: SQVTM and ANQGSEA. This CDR3 has 12 residues. As DNA, the CDR3 is TGCAGCGTTGGGAGGAGCCAAGAGACCCAGTACTTC. This gives the protein CSVGRSQETQYF. The variable domain in full, with the rest retrieved from reference TRBV29-1 and TRBJ2-5, is SAVISQKPSRDICQRGTSLTIQCQVDSQVTMMFWYRQQPGQSLTLIATANQGSEATYESGFVIDKFPISRPNLTFSTLTVSNMSPEDSSIYLCSVGRSQETQYFGPGTRLLVL.

The sample holds many counts of this clonotype. The chain recombines TRBV12-3 or TRBV12-4 with TRBJ2-1, with D unclear. V lost 8 bases and J 7 bases, leaving 9 bases between the germline ends. CDR3 length: 11 amino acids. The CDR3 region is CASLKRNEQFF. The CDR3 nucleotides are TGTGCCAGCCTCAAAAGAAATGAGCAGTTCTTC.

There are many counts of this clonotype. The V gene is TRBV5-1, the J gene TRBJ2-1, with D maybe TRBD2 (5 bases). CDR1 is SGHRS and CDR2 is YFSETQ in the germline V gene. V was clipped by 0 bases and J by 10 bases, with 11 bases between them. CDR3 length equals 13 residues. The CDR3 region is CASSLAPGLEQFF. The CDR3 DNA reads TGCGCCAGCAGCTTGGCCCCCGGACTGGAGCAGTTCTTC. Full variable domain (remainder filled in from reference TRBV5-1 and TRBJ2-1): KAGVTQTPRYLIKTRGQQVTLSCSPISGHRSVSWYQQTPGQGLQFLFEYFSETQRNKGNFPGRFSGRQFSNSRSEMNVSTLELGDSALYLCASSLAPGLEQFFGPGTRLTVL.

This clonotype has more than one count but fewer than ten. Compared with germline, one end of the junction differs, possibly owing to a read error. This sequence joins TRBV7-2 and TRBJ1-1; D possibly corresponds to TRBD1 (5 bases). This CDR3 spans 14 amino acids. In germline, CDR1 is SGHTA, CDR2 FQGNSA. CDR3 in amino acids: CASRLGATVTEAFF. The CDR3 DNA sequence: TGTGCCAGCAGATTAGGGGCGACGGTAACTGAAGCTTTCTTT.

This clonotype was seen at least ten times. The chain couples TRBV9 to TRBJ2-2, with D unresolved. The CDR3 contains 13 residues. Germline lookup yields CDR1 SGDLS and CDR2 YYNGEE. Trimming removed 1 base from V and 5 bases from J, with 6 bases in between. The CDR3 DNA reads as TGTGCCAGCAGCGTATCTAATACCGGGGAGCTGTTTTTT. The encoded protein is CASSVSNTGELFF.

The DNA for the CDR3 is TGTGCCAGCAGCTTAGGCAATCTCAAACCAGGGGCCGTGGATGGCTACACCTTC. Its translation is CASSLGNLKPGAVDGYTF. V and J are TRBV7-9 and TRBJ1-2, with D perhaps TRBD1 (6 bases). Germline V gene data show CDR1 as SEHNR and CDR2 as FQNEAQ (reference sequence). This CDR3 region has 18 residues. V lost 1 base, J lost 6 bases, and 24 bases lay in between. The complete variable domain, with remaining parts taken from reference TRBV7-9 and TRBJ1-2, reads DTGVSQNPRHKITKRGQNVTFRCDPISEHNRLYWYRQTLGQGPEFLTYFQNEAQLEKSRLLSDRFSAERPKGSFSTLEIQRTEQGDSAMYLCASSLGNLKPGAVDGYTFGSGTRLTVV.

This clonotype was seen at least ten times. This chain joins TRBV20-1 and TRBJ2-4; a possible D gene is TRBD2 (6 bases). Trimming stripped 3 bases from V and 3 bases from J, with 9 bases between. The germline V gene encodes CDR1 DFQATT and CDR2 SNEGSKA (reference sequence). This CDR3 is built from 13 residues. In nucleotides, the CDR3 is TGCAGTGCTAGTGACGGGGGCAAAAACATTCAGTACTTC. It codes for CSASDGGKNIQYF.

This clonotype was picked up a small number of times. The gene calls are TRBV10-3 and TRBJ1-6, with 8 bases that match TRBD1. The CDR3 runs 14 residues. V lost 2 bases, J lost 7 bases, and 1 base stayed unmatched. Germline V gene lookup returns CDR1 ENHRY and CDR2 SYGVKD. The CDR3 sequence: CAISEDRGNSPLHF. The CDR3 DNA sequence: TGTGCCATCAGTGAGGACAGGGGCAATTCACCCCTCCACTTT.

This chain joins TRBV7-2 and TRBJ2-3; 10 bases line up with TRBD2. Germline values: CDR1 SGHTA, CDR2 FQGNSA. V shed 0 bases and J 0 bases; nucleotides not matched to a gene: 9. The CDR3 is made up of 19 amino acids. This CDR3 is CASSLAPLAGFSSTDTQYF. CDR3 coding DNA: TGTGCCAGCAGCTTAGCCCCACTAGCGGGGTTCTCGAGCACAGATACGCAGTATTTT.

CDR3 coding DNA: TGTGCCAGCAGCCAAGAGTCGGGCGGGATTTTCGACAATGAGCAGTTCTTC. The encoded protein is CASSQESGGIFDNEQFF. The rearrangement joins TRBV14 to TRBJ2-1, with D perhaps matching TRBD2 (6 bases). V lost 0 bases and J lost 5, with 17 bases in between. Per the germline V gene, CDR1 is SGHDN and CDR2 is FVKESK. This CDR3 region has 17 residues.